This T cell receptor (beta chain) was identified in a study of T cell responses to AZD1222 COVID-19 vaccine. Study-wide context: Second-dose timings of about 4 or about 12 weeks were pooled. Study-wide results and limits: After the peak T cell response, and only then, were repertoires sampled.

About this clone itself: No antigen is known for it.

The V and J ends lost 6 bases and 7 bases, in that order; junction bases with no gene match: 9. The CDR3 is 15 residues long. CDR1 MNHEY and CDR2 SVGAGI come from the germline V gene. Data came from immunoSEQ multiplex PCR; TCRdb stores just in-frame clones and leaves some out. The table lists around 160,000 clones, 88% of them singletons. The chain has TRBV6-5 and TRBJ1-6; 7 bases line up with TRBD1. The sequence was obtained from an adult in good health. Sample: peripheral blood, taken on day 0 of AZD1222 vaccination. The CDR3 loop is CASSRGAGRNSPLHF. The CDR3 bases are TGTGCCAGCAGCAGGGGGGCAGGGAGGAATTCACCCCTCCACTTT.